Listed below are T cell receptor beta chains from one sample, sequenced in a study of synovial regulatory T cells in juvenile arthritis. Method: immunoSEQ multiplex PCR; TCRdb's copy keeps in-frame clones and lacks some. The sample totals several thousand clones; its top ten clones hold roughly 1.7%. Sequences were obtained from Treg cells from blood. These TCRs come from a donor aged 2-35 years with juvenile idiopathic arthritis. CDR3s include the opening cysteine and the closing phenylalanine or tryptophan. Part of the rows lack a size; the others show once, few, many or a class for expanded clones.

clone_size j_call v_call cdr3_aa
- TRBJ2-3 TRBV28 CASSLVQDTQYF
- TRBJ2-1 TRBV4-2 CASSQAQGTAPDNEQFF
- TRBJ2-1 TRBV4-2 CASSPRYGLTNEQFF
- TRBJ2-5 TRBV11-3 CASSSGQGRKETQYF
- TRBJ1-5 TRBV4-1 CASSQGHSLPGTGHQPQHF
- TRBJ1-2 TRBV27 CASSWDRGNYGYTF
- TRBJ2-5 TRBV28 CASRPDRGRRETQYF
- TRBJ2-4 TRBV5-5 CASSWGLAGGQKYF
- TRBJ1-2 TRBV2 CASSQGTNGGYTF
- TRBJ2-2 TRBV6-6 CASTKLGVGTGELFF
- TRBJ2-3 TRBV29-1 CSVDTQGGNTDTQYF
- TRBJ2-7 TRBV5-1 CASSVLTDSYEQYF
- TRBJ1-1 TRBV5-6 CASSFRRTGEGSTEAFF
- TRBJ2-1 TRBV5-1 CASSLEARQYNEQFF
- TRBJ1-1 TRBV10-3 CAIRQGGTEAFF
- TRBJ2-3 TRBV5-1 CASSLVGGPATQYF
medium-sized TRBJ2-7 TRBV5-1 CASSLVSGYEQYF
- TRBJ2-3 TRBV18 CASSPELGPNTDTQYF
medium-sized TRBJ1-1 TRBV10-3 CAISEDVRGVTEAFF
- TRBJ2-7 TRBV30 CAWSKGGSYYEQYF
- TRBJ2-3 TRBV27 CASSLSGLFLSPDTQYF
- TRBJ1-1 TRBV18 CASSPRGRVRGTEAFF
- TRBJ2-1 TRBV28 CASSSTVEQFF
- TRBJ2-1 TRBV2 CASSAWGEQFF
- TRBJ2-2 TRBV5-6 CASSFGRQGSTGELFF
- TRBJ2-7 TRBV10-3 CAISGRGFYEQYF
medium-sized TRBJ2-3 TRBV5-1 CASSLGSGQTQYF
- TRBJ1-2 TRBV19 CASSMTGGWFGYTF
- TRBJ2-5 TRBV2 CASNRGHRETQYF
- TRBJ2-5 TRBV5-1 CASRMDGSQETQYF
- TRBJ2-5 TRBV18 CASSPPGSQTQYF
- TRBJ2-1 TRBV18 CASSPPYGDEQFF
- TRBJ2-2 TRBV27 CASSFAGWTGELFF
medium-sized TRBJ2-7 TRBV28 CANDRAEAWYEQYF
- TRBJ1-5 TRBV6-1 CASSAAFFNSPESGVQHF
- TRBJ2-1 TRBV5-1 CASSSQGLAGAGNEQFF
medium-sized TRBJ2-1 TRBV6-1 CANRLAGLYNEQFF
- TRBJ2-3 TRBV7-9 CASSLYEQLTDTQYF
- TRBJ2-7 TRBV5-4 CASRQDRGLFGEQYF
- TRBJ2-6 TRBV5-4 CASSLREGNSGANVLTF
medium-sized TRBJ1-2 TRBV19 CATPDRASIEGYTF
- TRBJ2-5 TRBV5-1 CASSLELAEETQYF
- TRBJ2-3 TRBV14 CASSQVLRAGADTQYF
- TRBJ2-7 TRBV7-2 CASSLRRPGTGVAYEQYF
- TRBJ2-5 TRBV7-2 CASSVASLGFNVTQYF
- TRBJ2-1 TRBV19 CASKEGNPSSYNEQFF
- TRBJ1-1 TRBV30 CAWNGGLNTEAFF
- TRBJ2-3 TRBV6-5 CASSYGTSGGANTQYF
medium-sized TRBJ2-7 TRBV14 CASSQLGLARQYF
- TRBJ1-6 TRBV7-2 CASSFQGYNSPLHF